A selection of T cell receptor beta chains follows, all from one sample in a study of T cells in Graves' hyperthyroidism and ophthalmopathy. TCRdb used MiXCR to reprocess the multiplex PCR reads, holding one entry per CDR3 protein. The sample lists around 690,000 distinct CDR3 sequences; roughly 17% were seen once. The sample consisted of blood. The receptors derive from a man in his fifties with Graves' hyperthyroidism. CDR3s include the opening cysteine and the closing phenylalanine or tryptophan. The order of the fields is D gene, V gene, J gene, clone size, CDR3 DNA, CDR3 protein. The D gene is left open where the match is weak. Clone size is not always given. Where it is, it says once, few, many or a class for expanded clones.

D gene: -; V gene: TRBV29-1; J gene: TRBJ2-7; clone size: -; CDR3 DNA: TGCAGCGTCGAGGGGATCTACGAGCAGTACTTC; CDR3 protein: CSVEGIYEQYF
D gene: -; V gene: TRBV2; J gene: TRBJ1-5; clone size: many; CDR3 DNA: TGTGCCAGCAGTGAAGCGGGGGGGCGAGTATATCAGCCCCAGCATTTT; CDR3 protein: CASSEAGGRVYQPQHF
D gene: -; V gene: TRBV6-1; J gene: TRBJ1-1; clone size: many; CDR3 DNA: TGTGCCAGCAGTCCACAGGATATGAACACTGAAGCTTTCTTT; CDR3 protein: CASSPQDMNTEAFF
D gene: TRBD1; V gene: TRBV5-4; J gene: TRBJ1-1; clone size: many; CDR3 DNA: TGTGCCAGCAGCATACCGGGACAGGGGGCGTTAGGCACTGAAGCTTTCTTT; CDR3 protein: CASSIPGQGALGTEAFF
D gene: TRBD1; V gene: TRBV28; J gene: TRBJ1-2; clone size: many; CDR3 DNA: TGTGCCAGCAGCCTAATGCAGGGGGCGGGAGGCTACACCTTC; CDR3 protein: CASSLMQGAGGYTF
D gene: TRBD1; V gene: TRBV20-1; J gene: TRBJ1-6; clone size: few; CDR3 DNA: TGCAGTGCTAGAGAGAGGGGACAGGTTAATTCACCCCTCCACTTT; CDR3 protein: CSARERGQVNSPLHF
D gene: TRBD1; V gene: TRBV5-4; J gene: TRBJ2-1; clone size: few; CDR3 DNA: TGTGCCAGCAGTTTTAACTCCGGGACAGGGACCCCCAATGAGCAGTTCTTC; CDR3 protein: CASSFNSGTGTPNEQFF
D gene: -; V gene: TRBV5-1; J gene: TRBJ2-3; clone size: -; CDR3 DNA: TGCGCCAGCAGCTTGGCCGAGGCAGGCCTCCGGACGCAGTATTTT; CDR3 protein: CASSLAEAGLRTQYF
D gene: -; V gene: TRBV6-1; J gene: TRBJ2-6; clone size: few; CDR3 DNA: TGTGCCAGCAGTGAAGTGACTTCTGGGGCCAACGTCCTGACTTTC; CDR3 protein: CASSEVTSGANVLTF
D gene: TRBD1; V gene: TRBV2; J gene: TRBJ1-1; clone size: many; CDR3 DNA: TGTGCCAGCAGTGAGCGGACAGGGTTGAACACTGAAGCTTTCTTT; CDR3 protein: CASSERTGLNTEAFF
D gene: -; V gene: TRBV19; J gene: TRBJ1-6; clone size: many; CDR3 DNA: TGTGCCAGTAGAAATTCGGGGGCTTCACCCCTCCACTTT; CDR3 protein: CASRNSGASPLHF
D gene: TRBD1; V gene: TRBV11-2; J gene: TRBJ2-1; clone size: many; CDR3 DNA: TGTGCCAGCAGCTTGTTGCAGGGGGCACAGTTCTTC; CDR3 protein: CASSLLQGAQFF
D gene: -; V gene: TRBV28; J gene: TRBJ2-7; clone size: many; CDR3 DNA: TGTGCCAGCAGTTACCCCGGACAGCACTACGAGCAGTACTTC; CDR3 protein: CASSYPGQHYEQYF
D gene: TRBD1; V gene: TRBV6-5; J gene: TRBJ2-7; clone size: many; CDR3 DNA: TGTGCCAGCAGTTACTCAGACAGGGGCTACGAGCAGTACTTC; CDR3 protein: CASSYSDRGYEQYF
D gene: -; V gene: TRBV20-1; J gene: TRBJ2-7; clone size: -; CDR3 DNA: TGCAGTGCTAGAGATTCAGGGATACCACTCGAGCAGTACTTC; CDR3 protein: CSARDSGIPLEQYF
D gene: TRBD2; V gene: TRBV7-9; J gene: TRBJ2-7; clone size: -; CDR3 DNA: TGTGCCAGCAGCTCCTTTTCTAGCGGGAGGGCCCTCTACGAGCAGTACTTC; CDR3 protein: CASSSFSSGRALYEQYF
D gene: TRBD2; V gene: TRBV20-1; J gene: TRBJ2-1; clone size: -; CDR3 DNA: TGCAGTGCTAGAGGTGAAACTACTAGCGGGCCCTACAATGAGCAGTTCTTC; CDR3 protein: CSARGETTSGPYNEQFF
D gene: -; V gene: TRBV5-6; J gene: TRBJ2-1; clone size: -; CDR3 DNA: TGTGCCAGCAGCGAGACAAATGCGGGACTCTCCTACAATGAGCAGCTCTTC; CDR3 protein: CASSETNAGLSYNEQLF
D gene: -; V gene: TRBV18; J gene: TRBJ2-1; clone size: -; CDR3 DNA: TGTGCCAGCTCACCCCAGGGGACGAATGAGCAGTTCTTC; CDR3 protein: CASSPQGTNEQFF
D gene: TRBD1; V gene: TRBV6-2/TRBV6-3; J gene: TRBJ2-2; clone size: few; CDR3 DNA: TGTGCCAGCAGCCCCCCGCTCGGACAGGTTAACACCGGGGAGCTGTTTTTT; CDR3 protein: CASSPPLGQVNTGELFF
D gene: -; V gene: TRBV2; J gene: TRBJ2-4; clone size: many; CDR3 DNA: TGTGCCAGCAGAGGACAATTGGCGAACATTCAGTACTTC; CDR3 protein: CASRGQLANIQYF
D gene: TRBD1; V gene: TRBV7-9; J gene: TRBJ2-7; clone size: -; CDR3 DNA: TGTGCCAGCAGCCCGACCAGGGGGCCCTCCTACGAGCAGTACTTC; CDR3 protein: CASSPTRGPSYEQYF
D gene: -; V gene: TRBV12-3/TRBV12-4; J gene: TRBJ2-5; clone size: many; CDR3 DNA: TGTGCCAGCAGTCCAGGGGCACGAGAGACCCAGTACTTC; CDR3 protein: CASSPGARETQYF
D gene: -; V gene: TRBV12-3/TRBV12-4; J gene: TRBJ1-1; clone size: many; CDR3 DNA: TGTGCCAGCAGTCAGACCCCTCCAGGGGAAGAAGCTTTCTTT; CDR3 protein: CASSQTPPGEEAFF
D gene: -; V gene: TRBV30; J gene: TRBJ1-5; clone size: few; CDR3 DNA: TGTGCCTGGAGTGTAGAAATGAATCAGCCCCAGCATTTT; CDR3 protein: CAWSVEMNQPQHF
D gene: TRBD2; V gene: TRBV27; J gene: TRBJ2-3; clone size: -; CDR3 DNA: TGTGCCAGCAGTTTATCTGTCCGAGGACTAGAGCTTACAGATACGCAGTATTTT; CDR3 protein: CASSLSVRGLELTDTQYF
D gene: TRBD2; V gene: TRBV3-1; J gene: TRBJ2-3; clone size: many; CDR3 DNA: TGTGCCAGCAGTTTTCAAACTAGCGGAAGCACAGATACGCAGTATTTT; CDR3 protein: CASSFQTSGSTDTQYF